This T cell receptor (beta chain) was captured by sequencing in a study of technical replicates of blood from a handful of donors. The method was immunoSEQ multiplex PCR; TCRdb's version includes in-frame clones alone and lacks a portion of them. The sample has tens of thousands of clones; 96% are singletons. The CDR3 has 19 amino acids. J lost 3 bases, V lost 0 bases, and 14 bases had no gene match. Germline CDR1 reads SGHRS; CDR2 reads YFSETQ. This receptor was identified in a human donor in good health. Sample: T cells isolated from PBMCs. V gene TRBV5-1 combines with J gene TRBJ1-2, with 10 bases lining up with TRBD1. The CDR3 loop is CASSLASNSGQGVDYGYTF. In DNA form, the CDR3 reads TGCGCCAGCAGCTTGGCGTCCAATAGTGGACAGGGGGTGGACTATGGCTACACCTTC.